This T cell receptor beta chain was captured in a study of cytomegalovirus exposure and HLA in healthy donors. Study-wide findings and caveats: Donor immune exposure was known only as CMV serostatus.

Concerning this clone: Antigen specificity is unknown.

CDR3 length: 14 amino acids. The V gene end was trimmed by 5 bases and the J gene end by 6 bases; junction bases not matched to a gene: 7. CDR1 is SGHAT, CDR2 FQNNGV, per germline. PCR used 60 Vbeta primers and 13 Jbeta primers. Only in-frame clones appear in the TCRdb table, and some are missing; sequencing was by immunoSEQ multiplex PCR. The sample lists 150,000 or so clones; approximately 80% were seen once. This clonotype was obtained from a female donor in good health and CMV-seronegative. Material for sequencing was PBMCs. V and J are TRBV11-2 and TRBJ2-7; 10 bases are a match to TRBD2. DNA for the CDR3: TGTGCCAGCAGCAAACCTAGCGGGGGCGGCGAGCAGTACTTC. Its protein is CASSKPSGGGEQYF. Full variable domain (outside the CDR3, taken from reference TRBV11-2 and TRBJ2-7): EAGVAQSPRYKIIEKRQSVAFWCNPISGHATLYWYQQILGQGPKLLIQFQNNGVVDDSQLPKDRFSAERLKGVDSTLKIQPAKLEDSAVYLCASSKPSGGGEQYFGPGTRLTVT.